This T cell receptor (beta chain) appears in the sequencing data of a study of shared clonotypes between healthy human individuals. Turning to this clone: What it recognizes is unknown. Other DNA sequences within the sample encode an identical CDR3.

CDR3 length: 14 amino acids. Looked up from germline, CDR1 is KGHSH and CDR2 is LQKENI. The germline V and J ends were trimmed by 6 bases and 1 base, with 13 bases remaining between them. The assay was immunoSEQ multiplex PCR, and TCRdb's table has in-frame clones only and misses some. The table shows roughly 2.6 million clones, with 85% to 95% occurring only once. Participating donors were healthy, HIV-negative adults free of recent acute infections or vaccinations. From CD4+ cells came CD45RA+ naive and CD45RA-negative memory subsets. General study points: Clonotypes which were not shared had lower generation probabilities than clonotypes that all four donors shared. The low donor count limited represented genetic and exposure-history diversity.

The chain carries TRBV18 and TRBJ2-7; D is unclear. The receptor was isolated from a man aged 18 to 30 in good health. Sequencing was performed on naive CD4+ T cells sorted from blood. Subset described: CD45RA+ positively selected. The CDR3 DNA is TGTGCCAGCTCCCCTCCGGGTGTATCCTACGAGCAGTACTTC. Protein: CASSPPGVSYEQYF.